This T cell receptor beta chain was sequenced for a study of T cells and Merkel cell carcinoma outcomes. Regarding the study as a whole: In Merkel cell carcinoma, repertoire and T-cell density reportedly predicted outcomes.

The data were produced by immunoSEQ multiplex PCR, yet TCRdb's version contains in-frame clones alone and is incomplete. The sample has 6,000 or so clones; about four fifths are singletons. A note on this clone: The antigen is not known.

The CDR3 has 14 residues. Germline lookup yields CDR1 LGHNA and CDR2 YNFKEQ. Deletions cut 10 bases from V and 0 bases from J, with 15 bases between. The material sequenced was tumor tissue from Merkel cell carcinoma. This TCR was recovered from a human donor with Merkel cell carcinoma. Some clones in this sample may be carry-over from other donors' samples. The chain joins TRBV4-2 to TRBJ1-1; D might be TRBD1 (6 bases). CDR3 coding DNA: TGTGCCACCCGACAGGTCTCCATGAACACTGAAGCTTTCTTT. Amino acids: CATRQVSMNTEAFF.